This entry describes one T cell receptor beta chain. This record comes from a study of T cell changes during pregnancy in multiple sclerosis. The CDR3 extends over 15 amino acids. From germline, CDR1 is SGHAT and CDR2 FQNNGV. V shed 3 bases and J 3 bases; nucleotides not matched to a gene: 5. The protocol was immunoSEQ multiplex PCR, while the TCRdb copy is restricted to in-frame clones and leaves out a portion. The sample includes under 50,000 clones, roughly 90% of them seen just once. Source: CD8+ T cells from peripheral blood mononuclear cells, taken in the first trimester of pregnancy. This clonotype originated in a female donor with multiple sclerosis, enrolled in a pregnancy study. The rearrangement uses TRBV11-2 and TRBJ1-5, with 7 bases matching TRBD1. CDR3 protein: CASSFSGQLNQPQHF. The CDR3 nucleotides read TGTGCCAGCAGCTTCTCGGGACAGCTCAATCAGCCCCAGCATTTT.